This T cell receptor (beta chain) was identified during a study of blood T cell repertoires in COVID-19. Study in general: Acute and convalescent COVID-19 specimens originated in the United States, Italy and Spain. Sources were T cells, B-cell-depleted T cells, or PBMCs; the material itself was cDNA or gDNA.

Per the germline V gene, CDR1 is MDHEN and CDR2 is SYDVKM. The ends lost 5 bases at V and 4 bases at J; junction bases unmatched: 7. The CDR3 contains 14 residues. As handled by the study authors: It was from reference gene primer amplification that nucleated cell counts were estimated. TCRdb keeps only in-frame clones here, not all; method: immunoSEQ multiplex PCR. V, J and clone size derive from that table, while D and trimming were established from the DNA sequence. The sample yields some 200,000 clones, less than 90% seen once. The table lists this clone with a count of one. Sequencing was done on a sample of peripheral blood. The chain links TRBV28 to TRBJ2-7; 8 bases align to TRBD1. The TCR comes from a woman aged 40 to 50 with acute or convalescent COVID-19. The CDR3 here is CASSPSGGSYEQYF. As DNA, the CDR3 is TGTGCCAGCAGTCCATCAGGGGGCTCGTACGAGCAGTACTTC.